Listed below are T cell receptor beta chains from one sample, sequenced in a study of T cell responses to AZD1222 COVID-19 vaccine. TCRdb's copy holds only in-frame clones and misses some; the assay was immunoSEQ multiplex PCR. The table has 90,000 to 100,000 clones, 85% seen once; the top ten hold 4.5%. The specimen was peripheral blood, collected 28 days after the second AZD1222 dose. The receptor set was obtained from an adult who received the AZD1222 COVID-19 vaccine. Each CDR3 is given with its conserved first and last residue. Each record gives: D gene, clone size, V gene, J gene, CDR3 DNA, CDR3 protein. D genes are given only for firm matches. The size field is filled for only some rows; it gives once, few, many or a size class.

TRBD1	few	TRBV7-9	TRBJ2-2	TGTGCCAGCAGCCCGGGACAGGAGGCCGGGGAGCTGTTTTTT	CASSPGQEAGELFF
-	few	TRBV5-1	TRBJ1-2	TGCGCCAGCAGCTTGGTGGGGACCTATGGCTACACCTTC	CASSLVGTYGYTF
-	-	TRBV7-6	TRBJ1-3	TGTGCCAGCAGCTTAGAAGGATGGAACTCTGGAAACACCATATATTTT	CASSLEGWNSGNTIYF
TRBD1	-	TRBV19	TRBJ1-4	TGTGCCAGTAGTCAAATCCGGGACAGGGGCGGAAAACTGTTTTTT	CASSQIRDRGGKLFF
-	-	TRBV19	TRBJ2-1	TGCGCCAGTACGTACGGAAACAATGAGCAGTTCTTC	CASTYGNNEQFF
TRBD2	-	TRBV7-2	TRBJ2-7	TGTGCCAGCAGCTTTCGACTAGCGGGTGCGGGAAACTACGAGCAGTACTTC	CASSFRLAGAGNYEQYF
-	-	TRBV3-1/TRBV3-2	TRBJ2-7	TGTGCCAGCAGCCAAGGGGCAGAGAGCTCCTACGAGCAGTACTTC	CASSQGAESSYEQYF
TRBD2	-	TRBV5-8	TRBJ2-1	TGTGCCAGCAGCCCGGGACTAGCGGGAAGGAATGAGCAGTTCTTC	CASSPGLAGRNEQFF
-	-	TRBV2	TRBJ2-5	TGTGCCAGCAGTGAAGCCGAACGGGCAATTGGGCAAGAGACCCAGTACTTC	CASSEAERAIGQETQYF
TRBD2	-	TRBV11-2	TRBJ2-7	TGTGCCAGCAGCGCCTGGCCTAGGGGAGAGACTAGCAGTTACGAGCAGTACTTC	CASSAWPRGETSSYEQYF
-	-	TRBV6-5	TRBJ2-5	TGTGCCAGCAGTCTGTGGGGGGATAGGGAGACCCAGTACTTC	CASSLWGDRETQYF
-	-	TRBV18	TRBJ1-1	TGTGCCAGCTCACCGGTAGCGGGGGCGGAGGAGATTGGTTTCTTT	CASSPVAGAEEIGFF
TRBD1	-	TRBV9	TRBJ1-1	TGTGCCAGCAGCGTACTTGCCACAGGGGGAGGGACTGAAGCTTTCTTT	CASSVLATGGGTEAFF
TRBD1	-	TRBV7-9	TRBJ1-1	TGTGCCAGCAGCCCCAAGACAGGGGGCTTAGGAGCTTTCTTT	CASSPKTGGLGAFF
TRBD2	-	TRBV9	TRBJ2-7	TGTGCCAGCAGCGTAGAGGCAGACCTAGCGGGGTCCTACGAGCAGTACTTC	CASSVEADLAGSYEQYF
TRBD2	-	TRBV7-3	TRBJ2-2	TGTGCCAGCAGCTTACGGCGGGTTAGCGGGAGTGTGGGCACCGGGGAGCTGTTTTTT	CASSLRRVSGSVGTGELFF
TRBD1	-	TRBV3-1/TRBV3-2	TRBJ1-1	TGTGCCAGCAGCCAAGATTGGGCAGGGGGCACTGAAGCTTTCTTT	CASSQDWAGGTEAFF
TRBD2	-	TRBV10-3	TRBJ2-7	TGTGCCACCGCGGGACTAGCGGGAGTTTCCTACGAGCAGTACTTC	CATAGLAGVSYEQYF
TRBD1	-	TRBV30	TRBJ1-2	TGTGCCTGGACCGGGACAGACACTTCCTATGGCTACACCTTC	CAWTGTDTSYGYTF
-	-	TRBV28	TRBJ1-4	TGTGCCAGCAGTTTAGGGGGGTTAGCTAATGAAAAACTGTTTTTT	CASSLGGLANEKLFF
TRBD2	-	TRBV27	TRBJ2-1	TGTGCCAGCAGTTCGACTAGCGGGAACTACAATGAGCAGTTCTTC	CASSSTSGNYNEQFF
TRBD2	-	TRBV2	TRBJ2-1	TGTGCCAGCAGTGAAGCGCTACGGACGGGGGGGGTCGGCAATGAGCAGTTCTTC	CASSEALRTGGVGNEQFF
TRBD1	-	TRBV7-3	TRBJ2-2	TGTGCCAGCAGCCAGGGGACAGTCACCGGGGAGCTGTTTTTT	CASSQGTVTGELFF
-	-	TRBV12-3/TRBV12-4	TRBJ1-2	TGTGCCAGTGCCTTCGTGGCGGACTATGGCTACACCTTC	CASAFVADYGYTF
-	-	TRBV15	TRBJ1-2	TGTGCCACCAGCAGAGATCGGGTGGACGGCTACACCTTC	CATSRDRVDGYTF
-	-	TRBV4-1	TRBJ2-7	TGCGCCAGCAGCGGTCAGGGCCGATCCTACGAGCAGTACTTC	CASSGQGRSYEQYF
-	-	TRBV7-3	TRBJ1-1	TGTGCCAGCAGCTTCGGGGGGAACACTGAAGCTTTCTTT	CASSFGGNTEAFF
TRBD1	-	TRBV7-9	TRBJ1-4	TGTGCCAGCAGCCCCGGCAGGGGGGCTAATGAAAAACTGTTTTTT	CASSPGRGANEKLFF
TRBD1	-	TRBV6-5	TRBJ2-7	TGTGCCCACACCCGACAGGGGATCAACGAGCAGTACTTC	CAHTRQGINEQYF
TRBD2	-	TRBV6-2/TRBV6-3	TRBJ2-7	TGTGCCAGCAGTCATCTAGCGGGAGAGGGGGAGCAGTACTTC	CASSHLAGEGEQYF
-	-	TRBV7-2	TRBJ2-5	TGTGCCAGCAGCTTAGCGCTAATGGCATACCAAGAGACCCAGTACTTC	CASSLALMAYQETQYF
-	-	TRBV4-1	TRBJ2-7	TGCGCCAGCAGCCAAGTAGACAGACCGTACGAGCAGTACTTC	CASSQVDRPYEQYF
-	-	TRBV7-2	TRBJ2-2	TGTGCCAGCACCAACCAACCCACCGGGGAGCTGTTTTTT	CASTNQPTGELFF
-	once	TRBV7-2	TRBJ1-3	TGTGCCAGCAGCCCGGCCGACTCTGGAAACACCATATATTTT	CASSPADSGNTIYF
-	-	TRBV5-1	TRBJ2-3	TGCGCCAGCAGCTTGGATACGTCGACAGATACGCAGTATTTT	CASSLDTSTDTQYF
TRBD1	-	TRBV6-1	TRBJ1-1	TGTGCCAGCAGTGAACACAGGGGTGGCTCTCCTGAAGCTTTCTTT	CASSEHRGGSPEAFF
-	-	TRBV3-1/TRBV3-2	TRBJ2-3	TGTGCCAGCAGCCTGGGTAGCACAGATACGCAGTATTTT	CASSLGSTDTQYF
-	-	TRBV11-3	TRBJ2-1	TGTGCCAGCAGCTTAGGGGCGGCGGGTCTTCACTACAACGAGCAGTTCTTC	CASSLGAAGLHYNEQFF
-	-	TRBV28	TRBJ2-1	TGTGCCAGCAGTTCCAGATACAATAGCTCCTACAATGAGCAGTTCTTC	CASSSRYNSSYNEQFF
TRBD1	-	TRBV27	TRBJ1-1	TGTGCCAGCAGTTCCCCCCAGGGGGCCACTGAAGCTTTCTTT	CASSSPQGATEAFF
-	-	TRBV2	TRBJ2-1	TGTGCCAGCAGTGAGGGGCTCCACAATGAGCAGTTCTTC	CASSEGLHNEQFF
-	-	TRBV18	TRBJ1-5	TGTGCCAGCTCTCAGGACACTGATCAGCCCCAGCATTTT	CASSQDTDQPQHF
-	few	TRBV6-5	TRBJ1-2	TGTGCCAGCAAAGTTGGCTCCGAGGGCTACACCTTC	CASKVGSEGYTF
-	-	TRBV10-3	TRBJ2-3	TGTGCCATCAGTCCCCAAGAGCTGGATACGCAGTATTTT	CAISPQELDTQYF
TRBD1	-	TRBV28	TRBJ1-6	TGTGCCAGCAGTCCGCGGACAGGGAGTAACACACCCCTCCACTTT	CASSPRTGSNTPLHF
-	-	TRBV7-3	TRBJ2-1	TGTGCCAGCAGCCCCGGCGCGACAAACTACAATGAGCAGTTCTTC	CASSPGATNYNEQFF
-	-	TRBV6-5	TRBJ1-1	TGTGCCAGCAAGAATTTCGAGACAGTGAACACTGAAGCTTTCTTT	CASKNFETVNTEAFF
-	-	TRBV11-3	TRBJ1-1	TGTGCCAGCAGCATTAGACTGAACACTGAAGCTTTCTTT	CASSIRLNTEAFF
-	few	TRBV28	TRBJ1-1	TGTGCCAGCAGTTTGAAGGGGCCAAACACTGAAGCTTTCTTT	CASSLKGPNTEAFF
TRBD1	few	TRBV7-2	TRBJ2-1	TGTGCCAGCAGCTTACGGACAGGGGGACCCAATGAGCAGTTCTTC	CASSLRTGGPNEQFF
-	-	TRBV7-2	TRBJ1-1	TGTGCCAGCAGCTTAGGTTCTCTGGGACTCCTGAACACTGAAGCTTTCTTT	CASSLGSLGLLNTEAFF
-	-	TRBV18	TRBJ2-3	TGTGCCAGCTCACCAGGGACTTACACAGATACGCAGTATTTT	CASSPGTYTDTQYF
TRBD1	-	TRBV27	TRBJ1-5	TGTGCCAGCAGTCCAAGACAGGGGGCACAGCCCCAGCATTTT	CASSPRQGAQPQHF